This TCR beta chain derives from a study of prognosis after radiotherapy for stage I lung cancer. Findings and caveats of the study: The study left the tumor specificity of the expanded TCR clones undetermined.

Trimming removed 2 bases at V and 0 bases at J, with 11 bases between. CDR1 is MDHEN, CDR2 SYDVKM, per germline. The CDR3 runs to 15 residues. This clonotype has ten or more counts. The target antigen is unknown. Uniform node negativity on CT and PET/CT characterised the cohort, and no patient had undergone prior chemotherapy or radiotherapy or presented other malignancies. Template was genomic DNA; TCR beta CDR3 amplified in two multiplex PCR rounds. The use of primers specific to each TRBV and TRBJ gene characterized first-round PCR. TCRdb re-derived calls from the multiplex PCR reads in MiXCR, one entry per CDR3 protein. Of some 38,000 distinct CDR3 sequences listed, approximately 25% are singletons.

Sample: PBMCs, taken before or after stereotactic body radiation therapy (not recorded which). This receptor was identified in a donor at least 50 years old with non-small cell lung cancer. The chain joins TRBV28 to TRBJ2-7; D is tentatively TRBD1 or TRBD2 (5 bases each). This CDR3 is CASSLPGTDSYEQYF. CDR3 DNA: TGTGCCAGCAGTTTACCGGGGACGGACTCCTACGAGCAGTACTTC.